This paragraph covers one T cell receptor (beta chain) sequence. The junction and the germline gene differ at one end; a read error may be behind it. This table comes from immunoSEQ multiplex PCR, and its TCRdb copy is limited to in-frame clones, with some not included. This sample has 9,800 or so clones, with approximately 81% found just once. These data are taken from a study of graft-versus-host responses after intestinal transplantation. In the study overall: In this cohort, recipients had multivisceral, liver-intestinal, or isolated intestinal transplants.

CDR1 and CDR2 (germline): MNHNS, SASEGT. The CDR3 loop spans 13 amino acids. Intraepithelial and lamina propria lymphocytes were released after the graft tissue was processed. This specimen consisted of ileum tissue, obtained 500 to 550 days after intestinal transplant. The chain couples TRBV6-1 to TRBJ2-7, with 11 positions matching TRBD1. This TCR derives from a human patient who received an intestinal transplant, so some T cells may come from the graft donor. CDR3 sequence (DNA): TGTGCCAGCAGTGAAATGGGCTTCGGGACAGGGGGCTTC. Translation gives CASSEMGFGTGGF.